The T cell receptor (beta chain) under discussion was sequenced for a study of T-cell memory formation after mild COVID-19. Overall study: The two donors had largely donor-specific TCR clusters.

This clonotype was detected ten times or more. The V segment lost 3 bases and the J segment 3 bases; nucleotides outside the gene matches: 8. The CDR3 totals 17 residues. The germline V gene encodes CDR1 SGHRS and CDR2 YFSETQ. Via MiXCR, TCRdb re-called the 5' RACE reads, giving one row per CDR3 protein. The top ten clones hold approximately 8.1% of a sample with 550,000 to 650,000 distinct CDR3 sequences, approximately 15% of them seen once. The specimen was PBMCs or a T cell subset sorted from them (not recorded which). The chain is built from TRBV5-1 and TRBJ2-6; 8 nucleotides align to TRBD1. The TCR sequence derives from an adult woman who had mild COVID-19 (a few samples of this study predate the infection). Cell type and time point are not known. CDR3 sequence: CASSSRDRIFGANVLTF. The CDR3 region has the DNA TGCGCCAGCAGCTCCCGGGACAGGATTTTTGGGGCCAACGTCCTGACTTTC.